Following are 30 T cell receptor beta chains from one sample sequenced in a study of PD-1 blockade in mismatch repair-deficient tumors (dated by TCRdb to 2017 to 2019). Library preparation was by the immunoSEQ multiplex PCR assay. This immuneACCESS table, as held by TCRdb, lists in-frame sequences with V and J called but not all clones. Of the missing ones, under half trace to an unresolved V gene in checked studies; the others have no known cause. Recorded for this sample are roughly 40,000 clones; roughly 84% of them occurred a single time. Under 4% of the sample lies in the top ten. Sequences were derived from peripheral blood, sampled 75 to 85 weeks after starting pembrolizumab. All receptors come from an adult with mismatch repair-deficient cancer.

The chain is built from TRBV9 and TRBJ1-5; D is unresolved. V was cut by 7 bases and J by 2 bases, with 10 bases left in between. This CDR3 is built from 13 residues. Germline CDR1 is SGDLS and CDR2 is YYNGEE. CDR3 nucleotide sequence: TGTGCCAGCGCTCGGGGAGGCAATCAGCCCCAGCATTTT. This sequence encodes CASARGGNQPQHF.

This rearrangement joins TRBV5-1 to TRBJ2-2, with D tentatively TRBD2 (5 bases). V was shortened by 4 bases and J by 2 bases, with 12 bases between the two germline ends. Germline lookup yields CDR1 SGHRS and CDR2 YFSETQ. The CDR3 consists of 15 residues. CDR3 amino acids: CASSVREDNTGELFF. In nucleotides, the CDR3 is TGCGCCAGCAGCGTGAGGGAAGACAACACCGGGGAGCTGTTTTTT.

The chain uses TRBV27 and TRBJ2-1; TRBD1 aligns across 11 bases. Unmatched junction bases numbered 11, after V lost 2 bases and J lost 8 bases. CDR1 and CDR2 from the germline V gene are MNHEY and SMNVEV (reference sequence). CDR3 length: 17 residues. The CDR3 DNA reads TGTGCCAGCAGTTTAAACGGTCGGGACAGGGGGTCCGATGAGCAGTTCTTC. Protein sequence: CASSLNGRDRGSDEQFF.

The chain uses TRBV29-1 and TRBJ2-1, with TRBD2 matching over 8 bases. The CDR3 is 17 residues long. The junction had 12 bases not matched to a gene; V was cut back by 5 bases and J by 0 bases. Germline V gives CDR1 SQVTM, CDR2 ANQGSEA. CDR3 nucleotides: TGCAGCGTTTTGGGGGGGTTTGGGACTAGCTCCTACAATGAGCAGTTCTTC. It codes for CSVLGGFGTSSYNEQFF.

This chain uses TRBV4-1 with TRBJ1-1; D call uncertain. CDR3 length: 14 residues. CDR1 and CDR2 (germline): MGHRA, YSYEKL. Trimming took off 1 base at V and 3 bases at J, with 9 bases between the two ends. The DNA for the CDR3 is TGCGCCAGCAGCCAAGGCAGGAGGGACACTGAAGCTTTCTTT. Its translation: CASSQGRRDTEAFF.

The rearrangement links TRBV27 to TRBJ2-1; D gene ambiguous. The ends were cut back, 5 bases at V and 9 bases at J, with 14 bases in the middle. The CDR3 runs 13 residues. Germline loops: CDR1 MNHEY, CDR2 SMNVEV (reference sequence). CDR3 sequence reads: CASSISPGGEQFF. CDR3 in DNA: TGTGCCAGCAGTATAAGCCCGGGTGGTGAGCAGTTCTTC.

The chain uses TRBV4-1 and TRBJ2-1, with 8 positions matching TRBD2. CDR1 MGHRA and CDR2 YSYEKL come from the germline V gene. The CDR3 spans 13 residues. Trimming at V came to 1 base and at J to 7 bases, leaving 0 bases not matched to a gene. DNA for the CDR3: TGCGCCAGCAGCCAAGTAGCGGGAAATGAGCAGTTCTTC. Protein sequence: CASSQVAGNEQFF.

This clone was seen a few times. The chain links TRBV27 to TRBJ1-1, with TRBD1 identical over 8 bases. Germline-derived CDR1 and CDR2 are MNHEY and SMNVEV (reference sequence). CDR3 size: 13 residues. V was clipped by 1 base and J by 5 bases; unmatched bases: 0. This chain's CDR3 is CASSLYRGTEAFF. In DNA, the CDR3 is TGTGCCAGCAGTTTATACAGGGGGACTGAAGCTTTCTTT.

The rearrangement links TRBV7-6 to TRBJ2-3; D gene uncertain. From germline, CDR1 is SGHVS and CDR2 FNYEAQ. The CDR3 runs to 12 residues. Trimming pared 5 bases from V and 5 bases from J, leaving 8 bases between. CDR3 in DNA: TGTGCCAGCAGCCGGCCTCTAGATACGCAGTATTTT. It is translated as CASSRPLDTQYF.

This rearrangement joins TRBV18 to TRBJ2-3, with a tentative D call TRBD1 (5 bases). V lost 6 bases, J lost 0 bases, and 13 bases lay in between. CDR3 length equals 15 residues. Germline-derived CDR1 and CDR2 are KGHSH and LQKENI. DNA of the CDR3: TGTGCCAGCTCGCCTCGGGCAGGGAGCACAGATACGCAGTATTTT. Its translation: CASSPRAGSTDTQYF.

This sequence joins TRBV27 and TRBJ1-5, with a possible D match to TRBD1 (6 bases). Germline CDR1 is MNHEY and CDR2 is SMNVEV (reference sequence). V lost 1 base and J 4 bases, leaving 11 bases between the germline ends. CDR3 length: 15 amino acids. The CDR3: CASSLFGTKNQPQHF. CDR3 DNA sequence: TGTGCCAGCAGTTTATTTGGGACAAAGAATCAGCCCCAGCATTTT.

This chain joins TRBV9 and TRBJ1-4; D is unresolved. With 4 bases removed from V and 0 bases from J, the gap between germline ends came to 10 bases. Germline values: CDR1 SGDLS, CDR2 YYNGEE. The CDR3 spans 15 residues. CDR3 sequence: CASSSNPTTNEKLFF. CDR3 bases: TGTGCCAGCAGCTCAAACCCGACAACTAATGAAAAACTGTTTTTT.

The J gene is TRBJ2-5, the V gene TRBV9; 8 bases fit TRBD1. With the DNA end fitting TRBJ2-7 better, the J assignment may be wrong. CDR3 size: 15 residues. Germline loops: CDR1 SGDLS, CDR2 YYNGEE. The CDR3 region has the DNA TGTGCCAGCAGCGTTACAGGGGGATCCCCCTACGAGCAGTACTTC. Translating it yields CASSVTGGSPYEQYF.

The CDR3 region is CSVARVSGNTIYF. The CDR3 DNA is TGCAGCGTTGCGCGGGTCTCTGGAAACACCATATATTTT. The chain is built from TRBV29-1 and TRBJ1-3; D is unresolved. This CDR3 region has 13 residues. Germline lookup yields CDR1 SQVTM and CDR2 ANQGSEA. V lost 4 bases, J lost 0 bases, and 7 bases lay in between.

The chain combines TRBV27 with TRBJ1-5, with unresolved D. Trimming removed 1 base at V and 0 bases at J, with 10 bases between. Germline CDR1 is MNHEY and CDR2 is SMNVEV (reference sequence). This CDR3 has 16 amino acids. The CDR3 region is CASSLFGEHSNQPQHF. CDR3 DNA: TGTGCCAGCAGTTTATTCGGGGAACATAGCAATCAGCCCCAGCATTTT.

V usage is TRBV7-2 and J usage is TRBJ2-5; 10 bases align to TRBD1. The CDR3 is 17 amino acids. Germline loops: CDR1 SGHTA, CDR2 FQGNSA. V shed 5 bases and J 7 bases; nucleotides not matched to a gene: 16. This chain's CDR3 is CASSRVPGQGREGTQYF. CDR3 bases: TGTGCCAGCAGCCGCGTCCCGGGACAGGGGAGGGAGGGGACCCAGTACTTC.

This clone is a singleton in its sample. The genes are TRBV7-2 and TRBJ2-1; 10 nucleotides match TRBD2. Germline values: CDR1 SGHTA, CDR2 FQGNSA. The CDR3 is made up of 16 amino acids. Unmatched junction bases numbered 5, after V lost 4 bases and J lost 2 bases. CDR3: CASSSSGTSAYNEQFF. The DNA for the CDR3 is TGTGCCAGCAGCTCATCCGGGACTAGCGCCTACAATGAGCAGTTCTTC.

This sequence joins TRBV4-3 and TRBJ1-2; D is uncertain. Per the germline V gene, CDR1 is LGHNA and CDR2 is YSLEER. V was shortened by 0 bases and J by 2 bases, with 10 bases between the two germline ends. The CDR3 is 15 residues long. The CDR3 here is CASSQDKTENYGYTF. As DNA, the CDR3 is TGCGCCAGCAGCCAAGATAAAACCGAAAACTATGGCTACACCTTC.

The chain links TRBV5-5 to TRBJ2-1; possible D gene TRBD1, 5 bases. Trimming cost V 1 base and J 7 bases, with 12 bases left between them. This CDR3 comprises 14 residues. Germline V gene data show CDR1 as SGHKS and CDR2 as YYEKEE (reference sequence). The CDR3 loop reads CASSLPIRDNEQFF. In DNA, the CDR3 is TGTGCCAGCAGCTTGCCTATCAGGGATAATGAGCAGTTCTTC.

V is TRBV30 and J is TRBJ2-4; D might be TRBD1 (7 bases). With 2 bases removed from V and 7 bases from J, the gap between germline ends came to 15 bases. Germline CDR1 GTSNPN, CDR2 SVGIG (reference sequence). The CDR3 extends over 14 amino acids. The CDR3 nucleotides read TGTGCCTGGAGTTTAGGAGGGGGCGGTAACATTCAGTACTTC. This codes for CAWSLGGGGNIQYF.

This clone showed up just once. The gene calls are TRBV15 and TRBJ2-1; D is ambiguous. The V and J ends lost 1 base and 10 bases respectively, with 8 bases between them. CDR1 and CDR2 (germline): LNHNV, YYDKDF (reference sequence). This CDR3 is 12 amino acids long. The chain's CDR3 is CATSRASQEQFF. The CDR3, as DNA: TGTGCCACCAGCAGAGCCAGCCAAGAGCAGTTCTTC.

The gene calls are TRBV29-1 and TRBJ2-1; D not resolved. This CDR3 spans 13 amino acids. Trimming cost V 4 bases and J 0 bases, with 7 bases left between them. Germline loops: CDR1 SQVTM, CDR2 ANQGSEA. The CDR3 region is CSVGQSSYNEQFF. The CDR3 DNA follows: TGCAGCGTTGGTCAGAGCTCCTACAATGAGCAGTTCTTC.

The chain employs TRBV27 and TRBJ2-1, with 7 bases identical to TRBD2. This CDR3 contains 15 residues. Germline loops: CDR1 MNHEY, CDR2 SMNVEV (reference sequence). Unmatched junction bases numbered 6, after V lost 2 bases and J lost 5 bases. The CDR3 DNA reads TGTGCCAGCAGTTTAGAGAAGGGACTACACAATGAGCAGTTCTTC. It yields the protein CASSLEKGLHNEQFF.

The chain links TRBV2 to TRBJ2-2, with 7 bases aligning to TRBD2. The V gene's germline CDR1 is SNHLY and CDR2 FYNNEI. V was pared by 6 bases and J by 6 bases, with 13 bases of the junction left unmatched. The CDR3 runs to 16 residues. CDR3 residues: CASRRLGGSFPGELFF. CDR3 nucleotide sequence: TGTGCCAGCAGACGACTTGGCGGGAGTTTTCCCGGGGAGCTGTTTTTT.

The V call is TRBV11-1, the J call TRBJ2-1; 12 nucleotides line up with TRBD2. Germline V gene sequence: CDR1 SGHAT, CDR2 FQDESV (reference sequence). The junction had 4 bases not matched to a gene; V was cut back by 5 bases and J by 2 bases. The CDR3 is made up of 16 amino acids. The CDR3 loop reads CASSPRLAGAYNEQFF. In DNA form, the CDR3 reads TGTGCCAGCAGCCCCCGACTAGCGGGGGCCTACAATGAGCAGTTCTTC.

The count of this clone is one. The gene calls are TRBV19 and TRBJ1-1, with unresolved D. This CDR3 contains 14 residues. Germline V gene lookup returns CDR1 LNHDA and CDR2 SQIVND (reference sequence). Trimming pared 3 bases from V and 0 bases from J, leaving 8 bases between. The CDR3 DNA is TGTGCCAGTAGTATTCCAGGAATGAACACTGAAGCTTTCTTT. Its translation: CASSIPGMNTEAFF.

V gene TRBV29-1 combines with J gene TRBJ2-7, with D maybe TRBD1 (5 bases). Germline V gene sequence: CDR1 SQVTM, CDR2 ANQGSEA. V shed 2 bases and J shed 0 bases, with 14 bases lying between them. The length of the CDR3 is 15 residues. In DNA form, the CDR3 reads TGCAGCGTTGAAATCACCAGGACATCCTCCTACGAGCAGTACTTC. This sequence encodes CSVEITRTSSYEQYF.

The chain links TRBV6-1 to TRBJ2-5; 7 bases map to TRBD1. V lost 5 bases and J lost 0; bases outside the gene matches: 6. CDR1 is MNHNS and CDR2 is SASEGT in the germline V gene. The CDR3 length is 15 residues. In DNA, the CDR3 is TGTGCCAGCAGTCGACAGGGACCGTACCAAGAGACCCAGTACTTC. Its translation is CASSRQGPYQETQYF.

CDR3 bases: TGTGCCAGCAGTTTGGGGAGGGCCATAAATGAGCAGTTCTTC. Translation: CASSLGRAINEQFF. This chain joins TRBV27 and TRBJ2-1; 7 positions match TRBD2. The CDR3 consists of 14 residues. J lost 7 bases, V lost 3 bases, and 6 bases had no gene match. From germline, CDR1 is MNHEY and CDR2 SMNVEV (reference sequence).

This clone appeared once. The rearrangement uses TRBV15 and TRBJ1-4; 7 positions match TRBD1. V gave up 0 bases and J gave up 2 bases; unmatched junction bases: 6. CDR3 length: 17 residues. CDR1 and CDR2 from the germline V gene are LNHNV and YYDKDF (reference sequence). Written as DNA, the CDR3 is TGTGCCACCAGCAGAGATCCTCCGGGACAGACTAATGAAAAACTGTTTTTT. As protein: CATSRDPPGQTNEKLFF.